Given below is one TCR beta chain in context. Its antigen target is currently unknown. No qualities accompany the bases; no much larger clone lies one base away. This sample is part of a study of blood T cell repertoires in COVID-19 (dated by TCRdb to 2020 to 2021). The study in broad terms: Collaborator samples came from the United States, Italy and Spain and covered acute and convalescent phases of COVID-19. The sample metadata nearly always contained a de-identified subject ID, COVID-19 status, age in years and sex. The material from the prospective study consisted of cDNA or gDNA derived from T cells, B-cell-depleted T cells, or PBMCs. A freely available public database, intended as a resource for researchers studying the immune response to SARS-CoV-2, is where the repertoires were released. Subjects who had been exposed to COVID-19, were actively infected with it, or had recovered from it provided the deeply sampled blood TCRbeta repertoires that made up the dataset. Samples came from the ongoing ImmuneRACE study (first 160 participants) plus 1,254 subjects from 6 global collaborators. Where HLA class I and class II types were available, the types were taken from metadata supplied by the sample provider, not from assay-based typing. The paper's findings and limits, for the study overall: The quantity of clinical and demographic metadata differed by source and by participant and was supplied without curation.

Each collaborating institution followed its own protocols to collect whole blood in K2EDTA tubes. For TCRbeta analysis, collaborators shipped samples in one of three forms: frozen whole blood, isolated PBMCs, or DNA extracted from either of those sample types. Germline trimming amounts to 6 bases on V and 5 bases on J, with 22 as the count of junction bases outside the gene matches. The cysteine opens and the phenylalanine closes a CDR3 of 18 amino acids. Just CDR3 DNA is preserved here, 54 bases in frame from base 1. As encoded in the germline V gene (reference sequence), CDR1 is MNHEY while CDR2 is SMNVEV. TCRbeta CDR3 regions were amplified from genomic DNA by means of the immunoSEQ Assay, a bias-controlled multiplex PCR. The source study handled its data this way. The number of nucleated cells in each sample was estimated from the amplification of reference gene primers within the assay. Sequence reads were collapsed and filtered to measure the absolute abundance of every unique TCRbeta CDR3 rearrangement. For each sample, productive Simpson clonality was calculated as the square root of Simpson's diversity index over productive rearrangements. TCRdb holds this immuneACCESS table with in-frame rearrangements only. Some clones are missing; in checked studies, unresolved V genes explain under half, and the rest has no known cause. The DNA gave D and trimming, while V, J and clone size come from that table. Recorded for this sample are 53,000 or so clones; about 88% of them occurred a single time. Of the sample, around a sixth is held by the ten largest clones.

The specimen was peripheral blood. The chain is assembled from TRBV27 and TRBJ2-7; a stretch of 7 junction bases matches TRBD2. The receptor was derived from a man aged 70-80 years with active COVID-19. The CDR3 reads as follows: CASSSTGPGAGKSHEQYF. The DNA sequence is TGTGCCAGCAGCTCAACAGGCCCTGGAGCGGGAAAGTCTCACGAGCAGTACTTC.